This TCR beta chain originates from a study of T cells in Graves' hyperthyroidism and ophthalmopathy. Study-wide background: Blood was drawn when the patient was first diagnosed and still untreated.

Researchers barred patients who had uncontrolled infection, other autoimmune disease, pregnancy or lactation. Fresh 10 ml peripheral blood yielded PBMCs. This clonotype came up many times. Its antigen is currently unknown. Using RNA transcripts as the source, TCR beta CDR3 regions were amplified. HTBI primers were used for first-round RT-PCR of the TCR CDR3. TCRdb independently ran MiXCR on the multiplex PCR reads; one entry per CDR3 protein. The sample holds some 300,000 distinct CDR3 sequences, roughly 19% seen once. The study's findings and limits: Within blood appeared most thyroid clonotypes that had expanded above 0.001.

The material sequenced was blood. This clonotype was obtained from a man aged 50-59 years with Graves' ophthalmopathy.

For the CDR3, the DNA is TGTGCCAGCAGAGACAGGGTTAGCAATCAGCCCCAGCATTTT. Translated: CASRDRVSNQPQHF. This chain links TRBV2 with TRBJ1-5; 7 bases match TRBD1. In germline, CDR1 is SNHLY, CDR2 FYNNEI. V trimming: 6 bases; J trimming: 0 bases; junction bases outside the gene matches: 2. The CDR3 consists of 14 residues.